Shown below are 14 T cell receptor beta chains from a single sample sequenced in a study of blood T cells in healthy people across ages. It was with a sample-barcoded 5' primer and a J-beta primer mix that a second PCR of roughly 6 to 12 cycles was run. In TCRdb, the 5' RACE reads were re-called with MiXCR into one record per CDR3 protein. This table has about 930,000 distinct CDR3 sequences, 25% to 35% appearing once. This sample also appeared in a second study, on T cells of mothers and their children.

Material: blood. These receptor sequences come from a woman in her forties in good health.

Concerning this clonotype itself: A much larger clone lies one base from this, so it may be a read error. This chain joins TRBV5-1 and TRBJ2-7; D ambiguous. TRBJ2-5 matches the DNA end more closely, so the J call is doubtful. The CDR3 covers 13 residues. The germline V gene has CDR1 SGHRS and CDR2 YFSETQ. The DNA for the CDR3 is TGCGCCAGCAGCTCCACAAGGAAAGAGACCCAGTACTTC. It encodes CASSSTRKETQYF.

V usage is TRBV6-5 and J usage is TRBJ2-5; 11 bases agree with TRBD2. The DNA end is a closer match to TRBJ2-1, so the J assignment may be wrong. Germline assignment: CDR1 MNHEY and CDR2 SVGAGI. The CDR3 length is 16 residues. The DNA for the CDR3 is TGTGCCAGCAGGCCCCTAGCGGGGGGAGACCAAGAGACCCAGTTCTTC. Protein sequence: CASRPLAGGDQETQFF.

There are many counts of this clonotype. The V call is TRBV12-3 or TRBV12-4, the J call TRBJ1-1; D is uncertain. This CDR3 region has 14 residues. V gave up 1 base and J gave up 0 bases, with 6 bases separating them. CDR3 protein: CASSLGFLNTEAFF. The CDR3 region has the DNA TGTGCCAGCAGTTTAGGATTTCTGAACACTGAAGCTTTCTTT.

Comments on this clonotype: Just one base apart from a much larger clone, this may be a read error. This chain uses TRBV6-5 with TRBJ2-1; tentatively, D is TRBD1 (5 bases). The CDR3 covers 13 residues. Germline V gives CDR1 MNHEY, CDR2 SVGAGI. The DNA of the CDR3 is TGTGCCAGCAGTTCGGACAATAACAATGAGCAGCTCTTC. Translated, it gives CASSSDNNNEQLF.

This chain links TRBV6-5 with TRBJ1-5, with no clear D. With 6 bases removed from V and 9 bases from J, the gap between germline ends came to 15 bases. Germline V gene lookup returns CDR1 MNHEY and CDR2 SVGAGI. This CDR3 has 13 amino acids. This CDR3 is CASSNRAVAPQHF. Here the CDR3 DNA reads TGTGCCAGCAGCAATAGGGCGGTCGCGCCCCAGCATTTT.

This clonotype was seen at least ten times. CDR3 in amino acids: CASSQGQGAYEQYF. The CDR3 nucleotides read TGCGCCAGCAGCCAAGGACAGGGGGCCTACGAGCAGTACTTC. This chain uses TRBV4-3 with TRBJ2-7; 9 nucleotides line up with TRBD1. CDR3 size: 14 residues. CDR1 and CDR2 from the germline V gene are LGHNA and YSLEER. With 1 base clipped from V and 2 bases from J, the junction kept 0 bases outside the gene matches.

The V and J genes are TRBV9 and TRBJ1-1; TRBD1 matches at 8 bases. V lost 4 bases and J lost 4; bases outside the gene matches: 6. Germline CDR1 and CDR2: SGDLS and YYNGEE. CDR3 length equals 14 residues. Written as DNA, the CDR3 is TGTGCCAGCAGCCCGCAGGGGGCTCCCACTGAAGCTTTCTTT. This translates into CASSPQGAPTEAFF.

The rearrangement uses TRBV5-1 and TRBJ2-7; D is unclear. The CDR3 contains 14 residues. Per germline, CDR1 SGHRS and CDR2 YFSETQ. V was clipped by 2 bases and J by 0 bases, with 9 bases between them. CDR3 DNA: TGCGCCAGCAGCTTCCTTTACGACTCCTACGAGCAGTACTTC. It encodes CASSFLYDSYEQYF. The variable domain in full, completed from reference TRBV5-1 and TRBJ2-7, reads KAGVTQTPRYLIKTRGQQVTLSCSPISGHRSVSWYQQTPGQGLQFLFEYFSETQRNKGNFPGRFSGRQFSNSRSEMNVSTLELGDSALYLCASSFLYDSYEQYFGPGTRLTVT.

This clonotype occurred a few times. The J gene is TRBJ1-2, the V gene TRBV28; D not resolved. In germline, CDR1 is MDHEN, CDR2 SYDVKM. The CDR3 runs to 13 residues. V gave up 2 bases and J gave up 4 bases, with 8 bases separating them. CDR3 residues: CASSLRQPYGYTF. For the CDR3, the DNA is TGTGCCAGCAGTTTACGGCAGCCCTATGGCTACACCTTC.

CDR3 sequence (DNA): TGTGCCACCAGCGACGGTAGATCAGGCGAGCAGTACTTC. Translated, it gives CATSDGRSGEQYF. The rearrangement uses TRBV15 and TRBJ2-7; D is unclear. The CDR3 consists of 13 residues. Trimming cost V 5 bases and J 6 bases, with 14 bases left between them. Per the germline V gene, CDR1 is LNHNV and CDR2 is YYDKDF (reference sequence). Drawing the rest from reference TRBV15 and TRBJ2-7, the complete variable domain is DAMVIQNPRYQVTQFGKPVTLSCSQTLNHNVMYWYQQKSSQAPKLLFHYYDKDFNNEADTPDNFQSRRPNTSFCFLDIRSPGLGDTAMYLCATSDGRSGEQYFGPGTRLTVT.

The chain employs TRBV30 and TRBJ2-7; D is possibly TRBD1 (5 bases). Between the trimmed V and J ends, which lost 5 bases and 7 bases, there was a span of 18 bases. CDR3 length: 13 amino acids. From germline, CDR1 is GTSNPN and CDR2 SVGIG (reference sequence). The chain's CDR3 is CAWESPRVEEQYF. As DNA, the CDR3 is TGTGCCTGGGAAAGCCCCAGGGTGGAAGAGCAGTACTTC.

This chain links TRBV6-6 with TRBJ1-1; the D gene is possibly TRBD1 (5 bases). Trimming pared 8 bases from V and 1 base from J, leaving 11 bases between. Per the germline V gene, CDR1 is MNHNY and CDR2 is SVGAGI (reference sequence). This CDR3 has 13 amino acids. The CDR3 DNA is TGTGCCAGCGGTTGGGACCGGAACACTGAAGCTTTCTTT. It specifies CASGWDRNTEAFF.

The CDR3 here is CATDQYSSYNEQFF. The DNA for the CDR3 is TGTGCCACCGACCAGTATAGCTCCTACAATGAGCAGTTCTTC. The chain uses TRBV6-7 and TRBJ2-1; D is unresolved. TRBV6-7 belongs to the ORF category, with a function that is uncertain. Trimming removed 10 bases at V and 0 bases at J, with 13 bases between. This CDR3 has 14 amino acids.

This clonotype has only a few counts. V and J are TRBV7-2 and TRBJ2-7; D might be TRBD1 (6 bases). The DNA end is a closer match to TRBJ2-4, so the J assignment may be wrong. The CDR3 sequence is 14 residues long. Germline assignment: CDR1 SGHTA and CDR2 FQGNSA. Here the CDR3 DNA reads TGTGCCAGCAGCTTACAGGGGCCTGGAAACATTCAGTACTTC. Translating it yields CASSLQGPGNIQYF.